These T cell receptor beta chains were read from a single sample in a study of blood T cells in healthy people across ages. Using its own MiXCR run on the 5' RACE reads, TCRdb lists one record per CDR3 protein. The sample holds 1.5 million to 2 million distinct CDR3 sequences; around 36% are singletons and the top ten take about 11%. The sample comprised blood. These receptors came from a woman aged 25 to 39 in good health. The CDR3 runs from the conserved cysteine through the conserved F or W. The D gene is left open where the match is weak. Part of the rows lack a size; the others show once, few, many or a class for expanded clones.

j_call v_call d_call clone_size cdr3_aa cdr3_nt
TRBJ2-6 TRBV9 - - CASSVARDPGPSSGANVLTF TGTGCCAGCAGCGTAGCCAGAGATCCGGGACCATCTTCTGGGGCCAACGTCCTGACTTTC
TRBJ2-2 TRBV20-1 TRBD1 - CSAGDRWNTGELFF TGCAGTGCTGGGGACAGGTGGAACACCGGGGAGCTGTTTTTT
TRBJ2-3 TRBV7-8 TRBD2 many CASSIRLAPDTQYF TGTGCCAGCAGCATAAGACTAGCCCCAGATACGCAGTATTTT
TRBJ2-1 TRBV11-1 TRBD2 - CASRLGLAANNEQFF TGTGCCAGCAGATTGGGACTAGCGGCGAACAATGAGCAGTTCTTC
TRBJ2-5 TRBV2 TRBD1 few CASSSPRDRGSSGQETQYF TGTGCCAGCAGCAGCCCCCGGGACAGGGGGTCCAGCGGCCAAGAGACCCAGTACTTC
TRBJ2-5 TRBV3-1 TRBD2 - CASRPSGGGSRETQYF TGTGCCAGCAGACCTTCAGGTGGCGGGAGTCGAGAGACCCAGTACTTC
TRBJ1-4 TRBV30 - - CAWSGQPNEKLFF TGTGCCTGGAGCGGACAGCCAAATGAAAAACTGTTTTTT
TRBJ2-3 TRBV2 TRBD2 - CASSAGTTRTDTQYF TGTGCCAGCAGTGCCGGGACTACCCGCACAGATACGCAGTATTTT
TRBJ2-1 TRBV20-1 TRBD2 few CSETSGGHNEQFF TGCAGTGAAACTAGCGGGGGACACAATGAGCAGTTCTTC
TRBJ2-7 TRBV9 - few CASSVDRRSYEQYF TGTGCCAGCAGCGTAGATCGGAGATCCTACGAGCAGTACTTC